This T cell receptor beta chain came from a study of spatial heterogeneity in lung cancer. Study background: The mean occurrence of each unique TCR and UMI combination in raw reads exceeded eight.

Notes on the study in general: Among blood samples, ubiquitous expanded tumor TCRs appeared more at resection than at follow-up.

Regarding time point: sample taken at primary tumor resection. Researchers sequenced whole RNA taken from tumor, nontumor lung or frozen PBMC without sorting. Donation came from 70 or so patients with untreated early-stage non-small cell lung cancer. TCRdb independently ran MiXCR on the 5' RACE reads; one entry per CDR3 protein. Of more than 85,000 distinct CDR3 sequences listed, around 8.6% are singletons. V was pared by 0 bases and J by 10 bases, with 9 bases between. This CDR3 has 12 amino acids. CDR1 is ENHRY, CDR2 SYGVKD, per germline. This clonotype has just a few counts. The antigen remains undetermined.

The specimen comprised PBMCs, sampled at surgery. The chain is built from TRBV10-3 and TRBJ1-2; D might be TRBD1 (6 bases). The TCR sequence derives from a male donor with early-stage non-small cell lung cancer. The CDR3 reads CAISESGGHYTF. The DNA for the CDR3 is TGTGCCATCAGTGAGTCTGGGGGGCACTACACCTTC.